A selection of T cell receptor beta chains follows, all from one sample in a study of early T cells in non-severe SARS-CoV-2 infection. Via MiXCR, TCRdb re-called the 5' RACE reads, giving one row per CDR3 protein. The sample lists tens of thousands of distinct CDR3 sequences, 6% to 7% seen once, with less than 25% in the top ten. The sample in question was whole blood, obtained at baseline. The receptors derive from an adult who was a healthcare worker with PCR-confirmed SARS-CoV-2 infection or an uninfected control (not recorded which). Both conserved end residues are trimmed from each CDR3. The order of the fields is CDR3 length, V gene, CDR3 protein.

10 TRBV7-9 ASSAGFTEAF
14 TRBV7-6 ASSLGAGHIQETQY
12 TRBV4-3 ASSQLAGGRGQF
9 TRBV6-1 ASRNLTEAF
13 TRBV6-2/TRBV6-3 ASRQPGQGSYEQY
12 TRBV20-1 SARARGSEGTQY
13 TRBV7-2 ASSLSDRTNQPQH
10 TRBV30 AWKVGPGELF
11 TRBV6-5 ASTNRLREAQY
14 TRBV7-9 ASSFEREWVTGELF
13 TRBV5-1 ASSAGTSVTDTQY
12 TRBV20-1 SAITGTGFYEQY
13 TRBV6-5 ASSYLPGVAGELF
10 TRBV5-4 ASSSGDSTQY
11 TRBV6-1 ASSEVRLGFWH
13 TRBV6-2/TRBV6-3 ASSSETGGGTEAF
13 TRBV6-2/TRBV6-3 ASRTQGESNQPQH
16 TRBV20-1 SARVRPLRQYGLYGYT
12 TRBV6-1 ASTPTGTIYGYT
11 TRBV27 ASSERGSTEAF
15 TRBV4-3 ASSQPNRGTGQETQY
15 TRBV7-3 ASSLSGTGIMNTEAF
13 TRBV6-2/TRBV6-3 ASSSGDREIHEQY
20 TRBV7-9 ASSSWAPIRDQGFGAKNIQY
10 TRBV7-9 ASSFPGYEQY
14 TRBV27 ASKRGRAIANYGYT
12 TRBV12-3/TRBV12-4 ATAWEISGNTIY
15 TRBV7-6 ASSLGSRGLGYNEQF
13 TRBV18 ASSPDDRQQETQY
15 TRBV4-2 ASSQERRAGAAGEQF
12 TRBV20-1 SARAGQGSYEQY
15 TRBV6-5 ASSYSRQGSSYNEQF
13 TRBV4-1 ASSQGSFGTGELF
12 TRBV6-2/TRBV6-3 ASGNGPNTGELF
12 TRBV5-5 ASSLGGQANEQF
15 TRBV7-8 ASSGSGMAKMRGEQF
11 TRBV5-1 ASSSDSLRALH
14 TRBV10-3 AISSGQDAFNSPLH
10 TRBV7-6 ASSSNTDTQY
15 TRBV10-3 AISVYQSSSGSGGQY
12 TRBV7-9 ASSLAMGLPEAF
13 TRBV18 ASSPEYLRSDEQF
17 TRBV25-1 ASNSTGFEFIEESYEQY
12 TRBV20-1 SAPDISPYNEQF
12 TRBV6-2/TRBV6-3 ASSLASEGNEQF
9 TRBV6-2/TRBV6-3 ASSRGIEAF
9 TRBV9 ASSAGETQY
13 TRBV6-1 ASSEIVRKNNEQF
13 TRBV12-3/TRBV12-4 ASSSRGSSTDTQY
15 TRBV7-9 ASSLWGQGLSKNIQY